This TCR beta chain came from a study of regulatory T cells in long-lasting Graves disease. The table lists this clonotype with a count of one. The germline V and J ends were trimmed by 0 bases and 0 bases, with 5 bases remaining between them. Germline values: CDR1 MNHEY, CDR2 SVGEGT. This CDR3 is built from 15 residues. According to the study, TCR beta libraries were built with iRepertoire HTBI primers and CDR3-region Arm-PCR. Each CDR3 protein is one row after TCRdb ran MiXCR on the multiplex PCR reads. The table records 600,000 to 800,000 distinct CDR3 sequences, 25% to 35% of them present only once. The time point denotes: persistent/refractory GD, antithyroid drugs over 5 years with positive TRAb. PBMC RNA was the source of the TCR library.

Sample: peripheral blood mononuclear cells (PBMCs), taken when the disease was refractory, from a patient treated with antithyroid drugs. This sequence originates from a female donor with Graves disease. This chain joins TRBV6-2 or TRBV6-3 and TRBJ2-2; D gene unclear. The CDR3 nucleotides are TGTGCCAGCAGTTACTCTGCATCGAACACCGGGGAGCTGTTTTTT. Translation gives CASSYSASNTGELFF.